The TCR beta chain under discussion was sequenced for a study of blood T cell repertoires in COVID-19. At the level of the study: Specimens from acute and convalescent COVID-19 originated in the United States, Italy and Spain. Sources were T cells, B-cell-depleted T cells, or PBMCs; the material itself was cDNA or gDNA.

The authors' processing: Amplifying reference gene primers gave estimates of nucleated cell counts. This table comes from immunoSEQ multiplex PCR, and its TCRdb copy is limited to in-frame clones, with some not included. From that table come the V and J calls and clone size; the DNA was used to work out D and trimming. The sample lists roughly 120,000 clones, roughly 90% occurring once. Those enrolled in Seattle joined during active infection and were followed longitudinally afterward. V trimming: 3 bases; J trimming: 0 bases; junction bases outside the gene matches: 3. The CDR3 has 15 residues. CDR1 is SGHRS, CDR2 YFSETQ, per germline.

The clonotype comes from a man aged 60 to 75 with COVID-19, enrolled during active disease. The chain employs TRBV5-1 and TRBJ2-3; 8 nucleotides match TRBD1. The sequencing input was peripheral blood. The CDR3 DNA reads TGCGCCAGCAGCTACAGGGGGACTAGCACAGATACGCAGTATTTT. It specifies CASSYRGTSTDTQYF.